The 29 T cell receptor beta chains given below trace back to one sample, sequenced in a study of shared clonotypes between healthy human individuals. The repertoire was sequenced with immunoSEQ multiplex PCR; TCRdb's copy has only in-frame clones and lacks some. Seen here are 630,000 or so clones, 95% to 98% observed once, and the top ten hold less than 0.35%. CD8 cells regarded as naive lacked CD45RO, were positively chosen for CCR7, and omitted terminally differentiated effector memory CD45RA+ cells. The specimen sequenced was naive CD8+ T cells sorted from blood. The receptors originated from a man between 25 and 39 years old in good health.

The rearrangement uses TRBV6-5 and TRBJ1-1; D possibly corresponds to TRBD1 (6 bases). CDR3 size: 14 residues. V lost 11 bases, J lost 1 base, and 17 bases lay in between. Germline CDR1 MNHEY, CDR2 SVGAGI. The CDR3 DNA sequence: TGTGCCTCATGGGGGGGCAGTAGGAACACTGAAGCTTTCTTT. Translating gives CASWGGSRNTEAFF.

The genes are TRBV11-2 and TRBJ2-7; D is uncertain. Germline-derived CDR1 and CDR2 are SGHAT and FQNNGV. Trimming pared 5 bases from V and 0 bases from J, leaving 11 bases between. CDR3 length: 14 amino acids. CDR3 sequence reads: CASSPLGNSYEQYF. The CDR3, as DNA: TGTGCCAGCAGCCCCCTAGGGAACTCCTACGAGCAGTACTTC.

This chain connects TRBV5-1 to TRBJ2-2, with 8 bases aligning to TRBD2. V lost 4 bases and J lost 7; bases outside the gene matches: 6. The CDR3 is 14 residues long. Germline lookup yields CDR1 SGHRS and CDR2 YFSETQ. The DNA of the CDR3 is TGCGCCAGCAGCCCGGGAGGGCCCGGCGGGGAGCTGTTTTTT. It is translated as CASSPGGPGGELFF. Filled out from reference TRBV5-1 and TRBJ2-2, the complete variable domain reads KAGVTQTPRYLIKTRGQQVTLSCSPISGHRSVSWYQQTPGQGLQFLFEYFSETQRNKGNFPGRFSGRQFSNSRSEMNVSTLELGDSALYLCASSPGGPGGELFFGEGSRLTVL.

The J gene is TRBJ2-7, the V gene TRBV7-9, with 8 bases identical to TRBD1. CDR1 and CDR2 from the germline V gene are SEHNR and FQNEAQ (reference sequence). This CDR3 region has 15 residues. V lost 3 bases and J lost 2; bases outside the gene matches: 6. CDR3: CASSFGQGIAYEQYF. Written as DNA, the CDR3 is TGTGCCAGCAGCTTCGGACAGGGTATTGCCTACGAGCAGTACTTC.

The chain has TRBV5-1 and TRBJ2-7; TRBD2 matches 9 bases. CDR1 and CDR2 (germline): SGHRS, YFSETQ. The CDR3 loop spans 15 amino acids. With 3 bases clipped from V and 2 bases from J, the junction kept 6 bases outside the gene matches. The CDR3 is CASSSPTSGTYEQYF. The DNA of the CDR3 is TGCGCCAGCAGCTCACCGACTAGCGGAACCTACGAGCAGTACTTC.

V gene TRBV11-2 combines with J gene TRBJ2-2, with 10 bases identical to TRBD2. The V and J ends lost 5 bases and 5 bases, in that order; junction bases with no gene match: 8. This CDR3 is 16 amino acids long. Germline V gene data show CDR1 as SGHAT and CDR2 as FQNNGV. The CDR3 loop reads CASSPSGSARTGELFF. The CDR3 nucleotides are TGTGCCAGCAGCCCTAGCGGGAGTGCGCGAACCGGGGAGCTGTTTTTT.

The rearrangement joins TRBV2 to TRBJ2-7; D remains ambiguous. V lost 4 bases, J lost 2 bases, and 9 bases lay in between. CDR1 SNHLY and CDR2 FYNNEI come from the germline V gene. There are 13 residues in the CDR3. The CDR3 reads CASSAIRAYEQYF. The CDR3 DNA follows: TGTGCCAGCAGTGCGATCAGAGCCTACGAGCAGTACTTC.

V gene TRBV6-5 combines with J gene TRBJ2-7; D may be TRBD2 (5 bases). There are 13 residues in the CDR3. Germline-derived CDR1 and CDR2 are MNHEY and SVGAGI. Trimming stripped 0 bases from V and 6 bases from J, with 9 bases between. Written as DNA, the CDR3 is TGTGCCAGCAGTTACTCGAGGGCGGGCGAGCAGTACTTC. Amino acid sequence: CASSYSRAGEQYF.

This chain joins TRBV6-1 and TRBJ2-3; D remains ambiguous. CDR1 is MNHNS, CDR2 SASEGT, per germline. Deletions cut 4 bases from V and 2 bases from J, with 7 bases between. This CDR3 region has 13 residues. DNA of the CDR3: TGTGCCAGCAGTGGAGAATTCACAGATACGCAGTATTTT. Translation gives CASSGEFTDTQYF.

The gene calls are TRBV30 and TRBJ2-2, with 12 bases matching TRBD2. V lost 0 bases, J lost 6 bases, and 2 bases stayed unmatched. Germline lookup yields CDR1 GTSNPN and CDR2 SVGIG (reference sequence). The CDR3 runs to 15 residues. The chain's CDR3 is CAWSVPSGRAGELFF. The CDR3 nucleotides read TGTGCCTGGAGTGTACCTAGCGGGAGGGCCGGGGAGCTGTTTTTT.

The chain combines TRBV7-6 with TRBJ1-3; TRBD1 matches at 7 bases. CDR3 length equals 17 residues. Per germline, CDR1 SGHVS and CDR2 FNYEAQ. V dropped 5 bases and J dropped 4; count of bases not matched to a gene: 14. CDR3 residues: CASSPGDSSSPGNTIYF. As DNA, the CDR3 is TGTGCCAGCAGCCCTGGGGACAGCTCAAGTCCCGGAAACACCATATATTTT. The entire variable domain, with the rest obtained from reference TRBV7-6 and TRBJ1-3, is as follows: GAGVSQSPRYKVTKRGQDVALRCDPISGHVSLYWYRQALGQGPEFLTYFNYEAQQDKSGLPNDRFSAERPEGSISTLTIQRTEQRDSAMYRCASSPGDSSSPGNTIYFGEGSWLTVV.

The chain uses TRBV27 and TRBJ2-2, with unresolved D. V shed 6 bases and J shed 3 bases, with 5 bases lying between them. Germline loops: CDR1 MNHEY, CDR2 SMNVEV (reference sequence). This CDR3 is 12 amino acids long. For the CDR3, the DNA is TGTGCCAGCAGATCAGACACCGGGGAGCTGTTTTTT. Translation: CASRSDTGELFF.

The chain employs TRBV27 and TRBJ2-2; 11 bases are shared with TRBD2. Trimming at V came to 10 bases and at J to 2 bases, leaving 9 bases not matched to a gene. Per the germline V gene, CDR1 is MNHEY and CDR2 is SMNVEV (reference sequence). The CDR3 totals 16 residues. The CDR3 DNA reads TGTGCCACCCACAACCGACTAGCGGGAAACACCGGGGAGCTGTTTTTT. It encodes CATHNRLAGNTGELFF.

The chain links TRBV6-5 to TRBJ2-2, with unresolved D. CDR1 is MNHEY and CDR2 is SVGAGI in the germline V gene. CDR3 length equals 15 residues. The V end was cut by 5 bases, the J end by 5 bases, with 15 bases between. CDR3 sequence (DNA): TGTGCCAGCAGTCTCGGACCTCCGGCGACCGGGGAGCTGTTTTTT. Amino acid sequence: CASSLGPPATGELFF.

This chain joins TRBV28 and TRBJ2-7; TRBD1 or TRBD2 may be the D gene (5 bases each). The CDR3 has 14 residues. Deletions cut 8 bases from V and 3 bases from J, with 17 bases between. The germline V gene encodes CDR1 MDHEN and CDR2 SYDVKM. The DNA of the CDR3 is TGTGCCAGCGAAGGACCGGGACGGAACTACGAGCAGTACTTC. Translating gives CASEGPGRNYEQYF.

V gene TRBV6-1 combines with J gene TRBJ2-7; TRBD1 aligns across 9 bases. The CDR3 extends over 14 amino acids. In germline, CDR1 is MNHNS, CDR2 SASEGT. V shed 10 bases and J 0 bases; nucleotides not matched to a gene: 7. The CDR3 DNA reads as TGTGCCACCGAGGGACAGGGCACCTCCTACGAGCAGTACTTC. Amino acids: CATEGQGTSYEQYF.

The chain carries TRBV29-1 and TRBJ2-2; D may be TRBD1 (6 bases). Trimming shortened V by 6 bases and J by 7 bases, and 15 bases separated the two germline ends. This CDR3 is built from 13 residues. Germline assignment: CDR1 SQVTM and CDR2 ANQGSEA. CDR3 sequence reads: CSVTQGRSGELFF. For the CDR3, the DNA is TGCAGCGTGACGCAGGGGCGAAGCGGGGAGCTGTTTTTT.

The chain recombines TRBV29-1 with TRBJ2-1; TRBD1 or TRBD2 may be the D gene (5 bases each). The CDR3 loop spans 12 amino acids. Germline V gene lookup returns CDR1 SQVTM and CDR2 ANQGSEA. V was trimmed by 0 bases and J by 10 bases, leaving 10 bases between them. The CDR3 DNA reads as TGCAGCGTTGAAGAGGGACCCACCGAGCAGTTCTTC. It codes for CSVEEGPTEQFF.

V and J are TRBV7-9 and TRBJ2-7, with 13 bases matching TRBD2. The ends lost 6 bases at V and 3 bases at J; junction bases unmatched: 5. Germline values: CDR1 SEHNR, CDR2 FQNEAQ (reference sequence). The CDR3 extends over 15 amino acids. DNA of the CDR3: TGTGCCAGCAGATTCGGGACTAGCGGGAACTACGAGCAGTACTTC. Its translation is CASRFGTSGNYEQYF.

The chain uses TRBV6-5 and TRBJ2-7; D remains ambiguous. With 0 bases removed from V and 3 bases from J, the gap between germline ends came to 12 bases. The CDR3 is 15 residues long. Germline V gene sequence: CDR1 MNHEY, CDR2 SVGAGI. CDR3 DNA sequence: TGTGCCAGCAGTTACTCGGTTAGTCGGAGCTACGAGCAGTACTTC. Protein: CASSYSVSRSYEQYF.

This sequence joins TRBV20-1 and TRBJ2-7; the D is unclear. With 6 bases removed from V and 7 bases from J, the gap between germline ends came to 13 bases. CDR3 size: 11 residues. The germline gives CDR1 DFQATT, CDR2 SNEGSKA (reference sequence). The CDR3 sequence is CSANSRLEQYF. As DNA, the CDR3 is TGCAGTGCGAATAGCCGGTTAGAGCAGTACTTC.

The CDR3 loop is CASSSPGGRGGTNEKLFF. The CDR3 DNA reads TGTGCCAGCAGCTCCCCCGGCGGCAGGGGAGGCACTAATGAAAAACTGTTTTTT. V is TRBV7-9 and J is TRBJ1-4; TRBD1 might be the D (6 bases). V was trimmed by 4 bases and J by 2 bases, leaving 20 bases between them. CDR3 length equals 18 residues. Per germline, CDR1 SEHNR and CDR2 FQNEAQ (reference sequence).

CDR3 DNA: TGTGCCAGCAGCCCCGGAAGTCCGGCCGAGCAGTACTTC. This sequence encodes CASSPGSPAEQYF. The V and J genes are TRBV5-4 and TRBJ2-7; D is unresolved. Trimming left V 4 bases short and J 6 bases short, with 14 bases between. The CDR3 contains 13 residues. The germline gives CDR1 SGHNT, CDR2 YYREEE (reference sequence). Drawing the rest from reference TRBV5-4 and TRBJ2-7, the complete variable domain is ETGVTQSPTHLIKTRGQQVTLRCSSQSGHNTVSWYQQALGQGPQFIFQYYREEENGRGNFPPRFSGLQFPNYSSELNVNALELDDSALYLCASSPGSPAEQYFGPGTRLTVT.

The CDR3 region is CASSESRTQFF. The CDR3 DNA follows: TGTGCCAGCAGTGAGTCTAGAACCCAGTTCTTC. The chain uses TRBV6-1 and TRBJ2-1, with unresolved D. The CDR3 runs 11 residues. Trimming removed 3 bases at V and 13 bases at J, with 10 bases between. CDR1 MNHNS and CDR2 SASEGT come from the germline V gene.

The chain carries TRBV27 and TRBJ2-1; 9 nucleotides align to TRBD2. The V gene end was trimmed by 5 bases and the J gene end by 5 bases; junction bases not matched to a gene: 10. The CDR3 covers 16 residues. Germline values: CDR1 MNHEY, CDR2 SMNVEV (reference sequence). This CDR3 is CASSGRTSGLNNEQFF. CDR3 DNA sequence: TGTGCCAGCAGTGGGCGTACTAGCGGGCTAAACAATGAGCAGTTCTTC.

The chain links TRBV29-1 to TRBJ2-1, with TRBD2 identical over 7 bases. Germline CDR1 reads SQVTM; CDR2 reads ANQGSEA. V lost 8 bases and J lost 8; bases outside the gene matches: 9. The CDR3 loop spans 12 amino acids. CDR3 region: CSYRGGPYEQFF. The CDR3 coding sequence is TGCAGCTACCGGGGAGGGCCCTATGAGCAGTTCTTC.

This rearrangement joins TRBV5-4 to TRBJ1-2; no clear D gene. V lost 2 bases and J lost 4, with 15 bases in between. The CDR3 spans 15 residues. Germline CDR1 is SGHNT and CDR2 is YYREEE (reference sequence). CDR3 in amino acids: CASSFWDWRSYGYTF. The CDR3 bases are TGTGCCAGCAGCTTTTGGGATTGGAGGTCCTATGGCTACACCTTC.

A remark on this clone: One junction end does not reproduce the germline sequence, and a read error may be involved. The chain joins TRBV29-1 to TRBJ2-5; D remains ambiguous. Germline CDR1 is SQVTM and CDR2 is ANQGSEA. The CDR3 loop spans 11 amino acids. The CDR3 loop reads CSVDQQGTQYF. CDR3 nucleotide sequence: TGCAGCGTTGACCAACAAGGGACCCAGTACTTC.

J is TRBJ2-2 and V is TRBV7-9; unclear D gene. V lost 9 bases and J 0 bases, leaving 17 bases between the germline ends. CDR1 and CDR2 from the germline V gene are SEHNR and FQNEAQ (reference sequence). This CDR3 has 16 amino acids. DNA for the CDR3: TGTGCCAGGGCCCCTCTGCTGGCAACGAACACCGGGGAGCTGTTTTTT. Encoded protein: CARAPLLATNTGELFF.